These 16 T cell receptor beta chains came from one sample sequenced in a study of identical twins. TCRdb re-called the 5' RACE reads through MiXCR, storing one row per CDR3 protein. The sample records 250,000 or so distinct CDR3 sequences, approximately 7% being singletons. This sample was shared with a second study, whose subject was yellow fever vaccine responses in identical twins.

What was sequenced was memory (CD45RO+) T cells sorted from blood. These receptors all stem from a woman under 30 in good health.

The chain recombines TRBV24-1 with TRBJ2-5; D is possibly TRBD1 (7 bases). This CDR3 is built from 16 residues. In germline, CDR1 is KGHDR, CDR2 SFDVKD. V lost 5 bases, J lost 4 bases, and 19 bases lay in between. CDR3 DNA: TGTGCCACCAGTGCCCCCCGTCCAGGGGGGAGAGAGACCCAGTACTTC. It encodes CATSAPRPGGRETQYF.

The chain employs TRBV12-3 or TRBV12-4 and TRBJ2-5; 7 nucleotides match TRBD2. J lost 9 bases, V lost 3 bases, and 10 bases had no gene match. The CDR3 covers 14 residues. For the CDR3, the DNA is TGTGCCAGCAGTTTCCTTTCGCCCCGGGGGGCCCAGTACTTC. This codes for CASSFLSPRGAQYF.

This clonotype showed up many times. The CDR3 bases are TGCGCCAGCAGCTGGCTTGACAGAAACACTGAAGCTTTCTTT. This gives the protein CASSWLDRNTEAFF. The chain uses TRBV5-1 and TRBJ1-1; D might be TRBD1 (5 bases). Trimming left V 3 bases short and J 2 bases short, with 11 bases between. Germline values: CDR1 SGHRS, CDR2 YFSETQ. CDR3 size: 14 residues.

This chain joins TRBV20-1 and TRBJ1-4, with TRBD1 matching over 7 bases. The CDR3 has 13 amino acids. Germline CDR1 and CDR2: DFQATT and SNEGSKA (reference sequence). The V gene end was trimmed by 6 bases and the J gene end by 3 bases; junction bases not matched to a gene: 4. This CDR3 reads CSAPGQPNEKLFF. The CDR3 nucleotides are TGCAGTGCCCCGGGACAGCCTAATGAAAAACTGTTTTTT.

The genes are TRBV20-1 and TRBJ1-5, with D perhaps matching TRBD1 (6 bases). CDR1 DFQATT and CDR2 SNEGSKA come from the germline V gene (reference sequence). The V end lost 1 base, the J end lost 7 bases, and 8 bases lay between the germline ends. This CDR3 region has 12 residues. This CDR3 reads CSARVGGQPQHF. The CDR3 DNA is TGCAGTGCTAGAGTCGGGGGCCAGCCCCAGCATTTT.

V gene TRBV5-1 combines with J gene TRBJ2-2; no reliable D call. The length of the CDR3 is 14 residues. The V gene's germline CDR1 is SGHRS and CDR2 YFSETQ. With 4 bases removed from V and 2 bases from J, the gap between germline ends came to 9 bases. The CDR3 DNA is TGCGCCAGCAGCCAAGACAAAAACACCGGGGAGCTGTTTTTT. Its protein is CASSQDKNTGELFF.

This clonotype was recorded a few times. This chain uses TRBV5-6 with TRBJ1-2; D is uncertain. This CDR3 is 13 amino acids long. Trimming removed 2 bases at V and 0 bases at J, with 5 bases between. In germline, CDR1 is SGHDT, CDR2 YYEEEE. This CDR3 is CASSFQANYGYTF. In nucleotides, the CDR3 is TGTGCCAGCAGCTTTCAGGCTAACTATGGCTACACCTTC.

This clonotype appeared a few times. The CDR3 sequence is CASSSRAWGESQPQHF. For the CDR3, the DNA is TGTGCCAGCAGCTCTAGGGCGTGGGGGGAGAGCCAGCCCCAGCATTTT. The V gene is TRBV7-2, the J gene TRBJ1-5; a weak D match, TRBD1 (5 bases). Germline CDR1 is SGHTA and CDR2 is FQGNSA. The CDR3 covers 16 residues. V gave up 4 bases and J gave up 7 bases, with 20 bases separating them.

This clonotype was seen ten or more times. V is TRBV12-3 or TRBV12-4 and J is TRBJ2-1; D gene uncertain. V was cut by 6 bases and J by 5 bases, with 8 bases left in between. The CDR3 runs 12 residues. The CDR3 reads CASSRTNNEQFF. In DNA, the CDR3 is TGTGCCAGCAGCCGAACCAACAATGAGCAGTTCTTC.

This clonotype has more than one count but fewer than ten. This rearrangement joins TRBV24-1 to TRBJ2-2, with 12 bases identical to TRBD1. The V segment lost 7 bases and the J segment 2 bases; nucleotides outside the gene matches: 10. Germline V gene data show CDR1 as KGHDR and CDR2 as SFDVKD. CDR3 length: 18 residues. The CDR3 DNA is TGTGCCACCAGAGGACACTCCGGGACAGGGGGCAACACCGGGGAGCTGTTTTTT. Translation gives CATRGHSGTGGNTGELFF.

The sample holds a few counts of this clonotype. The chain recombines TRBV6-5 with TRBJ1-4; D gene unclear. CDR3 length: 15 amino acids. Germline lookup yields CDR1 MNHEY and CDR2 SVGAGI. V shed 2 bases and J shed 4 bases, with 11 bases lying between them. CDR3 residues: CASSYTRLGNEKLFF. The CDR3 DNA sequence: TGTGCCAGCAGTTACACTCGATTGGGTAATGAAAAACTGTTTTTT.

V gene TRBV29-1 combines with J gene TRBJ2-3; 7 bases align to TRBD2. Losses at the gene ends were 5 bases for V and 2 bases for J; bases not matched to a gene: 4. The CDR3 is 13 residues long. Germline CDR1 and CDR2: SQVTM and ANQGSEA. CDR3 sequence (DNA): TGCAGCGTTTCTAGCGGTTACACAGATACGCAGTATTTT. Its protein is CSVSSGYTDTQYF.

DNA for the CDR3: TGTGCCATCAGTGCGGGACAGGGGAATGAAAAACTGTTTTTT. This encodes CAISAGQGNEKLFF. This chain connects TRBV10-3 to TRBJ1-4, with 10 bases matching TRBD1. With 4 bases clipped from V and 5 bases from J, the junction kept 1 base outside the gene matches. CDR3 size: 14 residues. The germline V gene has CDR1 ENHRY and CDR2 SYGVKD.

This clonotype occurred many times. The rearrangement joins TRBV20-1 to TRBJ2-5; 11 positions agree with TRBD2. Germline V lookup: CDR1 DFQATT, CDR2 SNEGSKA (reference sequence). V lost 2 bases to trimming and J lost 5 bases; unmatched junction nucleotides: 4. The CDR3 runs to 14 residues. This CDR3 reads CSARLAGGLETQYF. The CDR3, as DNA: TGCAGTGCTAGACTAGCGGGAGGTTTGGAGACCCAGTACTTC.

In this sample, this clonotype turned up many times. The gene calls are TRBV7-9 and TRBJ1-1, with a possible D match to TRBD1 (5 bases). In germline, CDR1 is SEHNR, CDR2 FQNEAQ (reference sequence). The CDR3 sequence is 13 residues long. Trimming removed 2 bases from V and 1 base from J, with 5 bases in between. The CDR3 region is CASSLQGNTEAFF. The CDR3 DNA reads TGTGCCAGCAGCTTACAGGGGAACACTGAAGCTTTCTTT.

The V call is TRBV5-1, the J call TRBJ2-5; weak D call: TRBD1 (5 bases). CDR3 size: 13 residues. V was pared by 4 bases and J by 5 bases, with 12 bases between. Germline CDR1 reads SGHRS; CDR2 reads YFSETQ. Here the CDR3 DNA reads TGCGCCAGCAGCCCAGGGAATCGGGAGACCCAGTACTTC. Encoded protein: CASSPGNRETQYF.